This TCR beta chain was retrieved from a study of blood T cell repertoires in COVID-19. CDR1 is PRHDT and CDR2 is FYEKMQ in the germline V gene (reference sequence). This CDR3 is 15 amino acids long. The junction had 6 bases not matched to a gene; V was cut back by 5 bases and J by 2 bases. Profiling relied on immunoSEQ multiplex PCR, and the TCRdb table lists in-frame clones only, not all of them. The sample lists tens of thousands of clones, approximately 86% occurring once. Sequencing input: peripheral blood. The rearrangement uses TRBV13 and TRBJ2-7, with 10 bases lining up with TRBD1. The source is an elderly woman with acute or convalescent COVID-19. The CDR3 protein is CASSPRQGAAYEQYF. The CDR3 DNA sequence: TGTGCCAGCAGCCCCCGACAGGGGGCTGCCTACGAGCAGTACTTC.